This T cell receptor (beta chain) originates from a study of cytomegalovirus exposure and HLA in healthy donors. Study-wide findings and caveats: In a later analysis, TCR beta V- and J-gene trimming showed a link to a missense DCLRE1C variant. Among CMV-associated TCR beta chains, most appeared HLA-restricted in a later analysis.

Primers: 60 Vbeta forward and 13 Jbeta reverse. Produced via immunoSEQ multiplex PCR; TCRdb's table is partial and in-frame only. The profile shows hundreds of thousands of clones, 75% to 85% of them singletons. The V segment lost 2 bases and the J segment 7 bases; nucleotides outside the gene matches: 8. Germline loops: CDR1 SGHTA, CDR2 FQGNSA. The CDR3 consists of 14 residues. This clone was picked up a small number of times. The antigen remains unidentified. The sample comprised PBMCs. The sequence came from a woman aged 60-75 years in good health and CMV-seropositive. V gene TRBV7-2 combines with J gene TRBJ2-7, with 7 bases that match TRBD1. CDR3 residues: CASSLYDRASEQYF. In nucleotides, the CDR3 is TGTGCCAGCAGCTTATATGACAGGGCTAGTGAGCAGTACTTC.